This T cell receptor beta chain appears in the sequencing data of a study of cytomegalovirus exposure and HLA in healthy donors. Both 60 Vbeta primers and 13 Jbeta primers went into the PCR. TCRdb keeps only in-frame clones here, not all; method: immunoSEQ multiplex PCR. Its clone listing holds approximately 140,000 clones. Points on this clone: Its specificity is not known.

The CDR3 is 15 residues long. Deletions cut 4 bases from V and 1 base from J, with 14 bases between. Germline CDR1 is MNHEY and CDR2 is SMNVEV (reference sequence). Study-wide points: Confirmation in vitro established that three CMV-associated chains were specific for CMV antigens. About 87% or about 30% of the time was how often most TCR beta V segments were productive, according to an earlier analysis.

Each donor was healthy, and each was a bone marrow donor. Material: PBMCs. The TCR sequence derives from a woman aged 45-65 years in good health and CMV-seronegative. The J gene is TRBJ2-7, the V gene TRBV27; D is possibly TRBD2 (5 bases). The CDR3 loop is CASSSRRRTSYEQYF. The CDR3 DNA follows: TGTGCCAGCAGTTCCCGCAGAAGGACTTCCTACGAGCAGTACTTC.